Listed here are 11 T cell receptor beta chains from one sample, sequenced in a study of T cell changes during pregnancy in multiple sclerosis. Clones were sequenced by immunoSEQ multiplex PCR, and TCRdb holds only the in-frame ones, with some missing. The sample lists under 15,000 clones, about 85% occurring once. The source was CD8+ T cells from peripheral blood mononuclear cells, collected in the second trimester of pregnancy. The receptors were gathered from a female donor in good health, enrolled as a control in a pregnancy study.

The chain uses TRBV19 and TRBJ2-2; 9 nucleotides agree with TRBD1. CDR1 and CDR2 (germline): LNHDA, SQIVND (reference sequence). This CDR3 has 16 amino acids. Germline trimming cut 11 bases from V and 5 bases from J; bases unmatched to any gene: 15. For the CDR3, the DNA is TGTGCCTCGACCCGCCCGGACAGGGGAATAACCGGGGAGCTGTTTTTT. Its translation: CASTRPDRGITGELFF.

This chain links TRBV7-8 with TRBJ1-1, with 8 bases matching TRBD1. The CDR3 totals 17 residues. CDR1 and CDR2 (germline): SGHVS, FQNEAQ. Trimming removed 2 bases from V and 0 bases from J; junction bases left unmatched: 8. CDR3 sequence reads: CASSLNRGMKMNTEAFF. The CDR3 DNA reads TGTGCCAGCAGCTTAAACAGGGGGATGAAAATGAACACTGAAGCTTTCTTT. Together with reference TRBV7-8 and TRBJ1-1, the CDR3 gives the full variable domain: GAGVSQSPRYKVAKRGQDVALRCDPISGHVSLFWYQQALGQGPEFLTYFQNEAQLDKSGLPSDRFFAERPEGSVSTLKIQRTQQEDSAVYLCASSLNRGMKMNTEAFFGQGTRLTVV.

This chain links TRBV29-1 with TRBJ2-1, with D maybe TRBD1 (6 bases). The CDR3 runs to 10 residues. The V and J ends lost 6 bases and 7 bases respectively, with 7 bases between them. Germline V lookup: CDR1 SQVTM, CDR2 ANQGSEA. This chain's CDR3 is CSVRGNEQFF. DNA of the CDR3: TGCAGCGTAAGGGGGAATGAGCAGTTCTTC.

The CDR3 bases are TGTGCCAGCAGCTTAGGAGGTAGCGGGTGGACAGATACGCAGTATTTT. It is translated as CASSLGGSGWTDTQYF. The chain links TRBV11-2 to TRBJ2-3; 7 bases are shared with TRBD2. Per germline, CDR1 SGHAT and CDR2 FQNNGV. The CDR3 spans 16 residues. V shed 1 base, J shed 3 bases, and the junction held 7 bases outside the gene matches.

As DNA, the CDR3 is TGTGCCTGCATTGAGGGACAGGGGAATGGCTACACCTTC. Its protein is CACIEGQGNGYTF. The chain links TRBV30 to TRBJ1-2; 10 nucleotides match TRBD1. V trimming: 6 bases; J trimming: 6 bases; junction bases outside the gene matches: 7. The length of the CDR3 is 13 residues. CDR1 GTSNPN and CDR2 SVGIG come from the germline V gene (reference sequence). Full variable domain (outside the CDR3, taken from reference TRBV30 and TRBJ1-2): SQTIHQWPATLVQPVGSPLSLECTVEGTSNPNLYWYRQAAGRGLQLLFYSVGIGQISSEVPQNLSASRPQDRQFILSSKKLLLSDSGFYLCACIEGQGNGYTFGSGTRLTVV.

The gene calls are TRBV27 and TRBJ2-2; D might be TRBD2 (5 bases). V lost 2 bases, J lost 6 bases, and 16 bases lay in between. The CDR3 runs 16 residues. Germline V gives CDR1 MNHEY, CDR2 SMNVEV (reference sequence). CDR3 in amino acids: CASSLMAPRESGELFF. The CDR3 DNA sequence: TGTGCCAGCAGTTTAATGGCTCCCCGGGAATCCGGGGAGCTGTTTTTT.

This rearrangement joins TRBV2 to TRBJ1-6, with 7 bases fitting TRBD1. The CDR3 runs 17 residues. The germline V gene encodes CDR1 SNHLY and CDR2 FYNNEI. With 6 bases clipped from V and 0 bases from J, the junction kept 8 bases outside the gene matches. The CDR3, as DNA: TGTGCCAGCAGGGATACAGGGGAGAGCTCCTATAATTCACCCCTCCACTTT. Its translation: CASRDTGESSYNSPLHF.

The chain links TRBV19 to TRBJ2-5; 9 positions match TRBD2. The J segment lost 4 bases and the V segment lost 3 bases, leaving 12 bases of the junction unmatched. Germline CDR1 reads LNHDA; CDR2 reads SQIVND (reference sequence). The CDR3 sequence is 17 residues long. DNA of the CDR3: TGTGCCAGTAGTATTTATACTAGCGGGCCGTTGGGAGAGACCCAGTACTTC. Translated, it gives CASSIYTSGPLGETQYF.

The chain has TRBV19 and TRBJ2-1; 10 nucleotides match TRBD2. The CDR3 loop spans 17 amino acids. Germline lookup yields CDR1 LNHDA and CDR2 SQIVND (reference sequence). V was clipped by 5 bases and J by 4 bases; unmatched bases: 11. The CDR3: CASSAQGAGGPYNEQFF. CDR3 nucleotide sequence: TGTGCCAGTAGTGCCCAGGGAGCGGGGGGGCCATACAATGAGCAGTTCTTC.

The rearrangement links TRBV9 to TRBJ2-1; TRBD1 is a possible D gene (6 bases). The CDR3 spans 13 residues. Per germline, CDR1 SGDLS and CDR2 YYNGEE. Trimming removed 0 bases at V and 5 bases at J, with 6 bases between. The CDR3 protein is CASSVGTDNEQFF. The CDR3 DNA is TGTGCCAGCAGCGTAGGGACAGACAATGAGCAGTTCTTC.

The gene calls are TRBV5-1 and TRBJ1-2; weak D call: TRBD1 (6 bases). Germline V lookup: CDR1 SGHRS, CDR2 YFSETQ. Between the trimmed V and J ends, which lost 4 bases and 0 bases, there was a span of 19 bases. The CDR3 totals 17 residues. CDR3 DNA sequence: TGCGCCAGCAGCCCCGATAGGCAGGGGCAGGCTAACTATGGCTACACCTTC. Amino acids: CASSPDRQGQANYGYTF.